This T cell receptor beta chain was documented in a study of T-cell reconstitution after alpha-beta-depleted transplantation in children listed by TCRdb under 2016. Background on the whole study: Using TCR repertoire profiling, the study quantitatively followed how T-cell immune reconstitution unfolded in children after TCRalphabeta/CD19-depleted allogeneic hematopoietic cell transplantation.

The receptor library was made with PCR. The sequencing machine was an Illumina HiSeq 2500. Molecular barcoding was employed in the preparation of TCR libraries, with unique molecular identifiers being used to normalize TCRbeta repertoire quantification. TCRdb passed the public sequencing reads through fastp at Q25 and MiXCR, retaining productive beta sequences. Records with the same CDR3 protein are collapsed into one entry carrying the most frequent genes and DNA. This sample gives 150,000 to 200,000 distinct CDR3 sequences in total; roughly 15% of them show up just once. The top ten hold less than 15% of the sample. This clonotype was recorded at least ten times. Its cognate antigen has yet to be identified. No base quality values were provided; no much bigger clone lies one nucleotide off. From cysteine to phenylalanine, the CDR3 is 14 amino acids long. The retained sequence is limited to the CDR3, 42 bases, with the frame set at the first base. V is cut by 4 bases and J by 6 bases, and the space between the germline ends is 16 bases. The germline V gene encodes CDR1 SGHTA and CDR2 FQGNSA.

The sequence was obtained from a human donor who donated a stem cell graft to a child with acute lymphoblastic leukemia. The V and J genes are TRBV7-2 and TRBJ2-7; the D gene is not confidently resolved. The sequencing here drew on PBMCs from the stem cell graft donor, taken from the stem cell graft. The CDR3 region: CASSSSRPPGEQYF. In nucleotide form, the sequence is TGTGCCAGCAGCTCCAGCCGCCCGCCGGGCGAGCAGTACTTC.